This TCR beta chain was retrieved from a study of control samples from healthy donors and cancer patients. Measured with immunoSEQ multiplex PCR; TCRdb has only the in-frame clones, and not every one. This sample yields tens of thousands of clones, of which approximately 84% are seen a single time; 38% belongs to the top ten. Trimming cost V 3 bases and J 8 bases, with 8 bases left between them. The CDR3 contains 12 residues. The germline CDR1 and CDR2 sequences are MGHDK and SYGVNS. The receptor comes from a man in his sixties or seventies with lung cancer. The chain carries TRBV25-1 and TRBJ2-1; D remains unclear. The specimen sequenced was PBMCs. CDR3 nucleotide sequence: TGTGCCAGCAGTGACCCCCGGCATGAGCAGTTCTTC. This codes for CASSDPRHEQFF.